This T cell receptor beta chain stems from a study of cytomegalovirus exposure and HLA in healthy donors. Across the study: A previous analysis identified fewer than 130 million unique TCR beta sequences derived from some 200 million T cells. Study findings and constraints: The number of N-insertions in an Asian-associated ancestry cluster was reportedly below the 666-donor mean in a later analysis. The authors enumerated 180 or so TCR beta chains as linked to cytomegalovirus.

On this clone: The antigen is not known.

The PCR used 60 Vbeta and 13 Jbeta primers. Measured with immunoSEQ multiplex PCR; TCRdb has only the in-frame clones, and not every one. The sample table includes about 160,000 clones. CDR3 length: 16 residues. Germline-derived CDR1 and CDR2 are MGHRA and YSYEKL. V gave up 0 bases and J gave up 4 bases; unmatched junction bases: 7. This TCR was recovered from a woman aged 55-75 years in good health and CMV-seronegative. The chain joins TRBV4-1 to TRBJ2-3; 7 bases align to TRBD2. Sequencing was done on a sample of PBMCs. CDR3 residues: CASSQDIGGSADTQYF. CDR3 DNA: TGCGCCAGCAGCCAAGATATTGGCGGGAGCGCAGATACGCAGTATTTT.